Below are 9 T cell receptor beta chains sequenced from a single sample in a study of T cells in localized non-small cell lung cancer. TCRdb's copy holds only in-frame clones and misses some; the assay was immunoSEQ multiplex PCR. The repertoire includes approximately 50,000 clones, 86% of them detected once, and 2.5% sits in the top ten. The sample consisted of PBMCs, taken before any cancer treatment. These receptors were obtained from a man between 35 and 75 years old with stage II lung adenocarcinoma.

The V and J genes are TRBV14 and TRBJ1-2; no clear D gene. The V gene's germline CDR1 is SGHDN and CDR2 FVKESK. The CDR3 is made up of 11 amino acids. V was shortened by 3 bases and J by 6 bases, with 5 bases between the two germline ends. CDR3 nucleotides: TGTGCCAGCAGCCACGGGCATGGCTACACCTTC. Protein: CASSHGHGYTF.

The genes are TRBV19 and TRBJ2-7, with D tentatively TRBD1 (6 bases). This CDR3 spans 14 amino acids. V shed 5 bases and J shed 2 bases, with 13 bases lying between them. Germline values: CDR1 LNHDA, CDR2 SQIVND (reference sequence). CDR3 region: CASSWGQGTYEQYF. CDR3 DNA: TGTGCCAGTAGTTGGGGGCAGGGGACCTACGAGCAGTACTTC. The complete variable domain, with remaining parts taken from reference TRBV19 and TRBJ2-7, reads DGGITQSPKYLFRKEGQNVTLSCEQNLNHDAMYWYRQDPGQGLRLIYYSQIVNDFQKGDIAEGYSVSREKKESFPLTVTSAQKNPTAFYLCASSWGQGTYEQYFGPGTRLTVT.

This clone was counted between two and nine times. The CDR3 here is CASSENSGQPQHF. CDR3 DNA sequence: TGTGCCAGCAGTGAAAACAGCGGTCAGCCCCAGCATTTT. The chain couples TRBV2 to TRBJ1-5; the D is unclear. Trimming cost V 2 bases and J 6 bases, with 8 bases left between them. The CDR3 contains 13 residues. In germline, CDR1 is SNHLY, CDR2 FYNNEI.

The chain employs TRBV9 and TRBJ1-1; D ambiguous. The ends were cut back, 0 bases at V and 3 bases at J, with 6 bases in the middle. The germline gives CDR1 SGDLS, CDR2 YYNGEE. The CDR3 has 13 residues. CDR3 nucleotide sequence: TGTGCCAGCAGCGTAGACCCATACACTGAAGCTTTCTTT. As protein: CASSVDPYTEAFF.

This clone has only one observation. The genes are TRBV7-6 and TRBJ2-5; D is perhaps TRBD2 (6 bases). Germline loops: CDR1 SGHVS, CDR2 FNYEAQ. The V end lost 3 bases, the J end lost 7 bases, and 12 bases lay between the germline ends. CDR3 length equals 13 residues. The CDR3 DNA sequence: TGTGCCAGCAGCTTGAGGTCCGGGAGGACCCAGTACTTC. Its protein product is CASSLRSGRTQYF.

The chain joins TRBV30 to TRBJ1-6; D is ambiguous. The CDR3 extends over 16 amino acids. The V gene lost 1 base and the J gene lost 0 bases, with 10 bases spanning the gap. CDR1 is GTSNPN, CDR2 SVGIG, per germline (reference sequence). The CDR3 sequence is CAWSAGGFSYNSPLHF. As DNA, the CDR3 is TGTGCCTGGAGTGCCGGCGGGTTCTCCTATAATTCACCCCTCCACTTT.

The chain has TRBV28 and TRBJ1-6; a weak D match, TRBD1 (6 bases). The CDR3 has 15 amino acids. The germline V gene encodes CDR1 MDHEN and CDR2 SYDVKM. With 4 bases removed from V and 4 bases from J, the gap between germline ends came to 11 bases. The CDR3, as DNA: TGTGCCAGCAGTTCAGACAGGTCATATAATTCACCCCTCCACTTT. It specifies CASSSDRSYNSPLHF.

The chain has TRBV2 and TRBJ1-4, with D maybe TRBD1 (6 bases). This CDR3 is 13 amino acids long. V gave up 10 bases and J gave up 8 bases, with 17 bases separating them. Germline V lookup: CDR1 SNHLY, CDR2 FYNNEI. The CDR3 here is CATVQGQNEKLFF. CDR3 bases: TGTGCCACGGTTCAGGGGCAAAACGAAAAACTGTTTTTT.

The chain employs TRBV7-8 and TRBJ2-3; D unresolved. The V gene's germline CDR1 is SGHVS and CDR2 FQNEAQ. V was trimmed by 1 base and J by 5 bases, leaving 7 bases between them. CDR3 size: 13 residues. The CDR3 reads CASSLEELDTQYF. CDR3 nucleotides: TGTGCCAGCAGCTTAGAGGAGCTAGATACGCAGTATTTT.